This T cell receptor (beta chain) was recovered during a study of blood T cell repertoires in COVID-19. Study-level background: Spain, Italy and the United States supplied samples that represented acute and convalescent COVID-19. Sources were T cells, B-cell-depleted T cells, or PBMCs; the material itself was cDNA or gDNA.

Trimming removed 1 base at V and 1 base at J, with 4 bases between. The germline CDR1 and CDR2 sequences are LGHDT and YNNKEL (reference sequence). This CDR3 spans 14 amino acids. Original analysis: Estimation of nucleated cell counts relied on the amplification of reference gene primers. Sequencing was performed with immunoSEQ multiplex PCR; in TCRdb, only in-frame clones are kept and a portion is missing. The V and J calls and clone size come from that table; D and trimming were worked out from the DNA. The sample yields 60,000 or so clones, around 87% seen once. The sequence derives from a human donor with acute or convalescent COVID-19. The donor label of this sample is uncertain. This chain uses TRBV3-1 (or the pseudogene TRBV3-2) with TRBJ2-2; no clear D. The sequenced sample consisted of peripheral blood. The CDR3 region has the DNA TGTGCCAGCAGCCAAGCAGGGAACACCGGGGAGCTGTTTTTT. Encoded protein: CASSQAGNTGELFF.